A single sample gave rise to the 32 T cell receptor beta chains below, sequenced in a study of regulatory T cells in long-lasting Graves disease. The time point here: persistent/refractory GD, antithyroid drugs over 5 years with positive TRAb. Researchers made the TCR library from RNA that was extracted from PBMCs. According to the study, TCR beta libraries were built with iRepertoire HTBI primers and CDR3-region Arm-PCR. TCRdb re-called the multiplex PCR reads with MiXCR, one entry per CDR3 protein. The table shows 700,000 or so distinct CDR3 sequences, with 25% to 35% occurring only once. Specimen: peripheral blood mononuclear cells (PBMCs), collected when the disease was refractory, from a patient treated with antithyroid drugs. All receptors come from a female donor with Graves disease.

The chain recombines TRBV7-3 with TRBJ2-7, with TRBD1 identical over 9 bases. The length of the CDR3 is 14 residues. V shed 5 bases and J 6 bases; nucleotides not matched to a gene: 8. Germline V gene lookup returns CDR1 SGHTA and CDR2 FQGTGA. CDR3 in DNA: TGTGCCAGCAGCCAGGACAGGGGTTGGGGCGAGCAGTACTTC. This gives the protein CASSQDRGWGEQYF.

This clonotype was recorded a few times. The V gene is TRBV20-1, the J gene TRBJ1-5, with D unresolved. Trimming took 3 bases from V and 4 from J, leaving 10 bases between them. The CDR3 runs to 13 residues. CDR1 and CDR2 (germline): DFQATT, SNEGSKA (reference sequence). CDR3 residues: CSASTDKNQPQHF. The CDR3 DNA reads TGCAGTGCTAGCACTGACAAAAATCAGCCCCAGCATTTT.

The CDR3 is CASSEVRGSNQPQHF. The CDR3 bases are TGTGCCAGCAGTGAGGTCCGGGGGAGCAATCAGCCCCAGCATTTT. This chain joins TRBV2 and TRBJ1-5, with D maybe TRBD1 (5 bases). Germline V gene sequence: CDR1 SNHLY, CDR2 FYNNEI. The length of the CDR3 is 15 residues. The germline V and J ends were trimmed by 3 bases and 1 base, with 10 bases remaining between them.

This clonotype has just a few counts. This chain uses TRBV25-1 with TRBJ1-4; D unresolved. CDR1 and CDR2 from the germline V gene are MGHDK and SYGVNS. This CDR3 comprises 15 residues. Trimming removed 1 base at V and 7 bases at J, with 13 bases between. The CDR3 sequence: CASSESTLQLEKLFF. CDR3 nucleotides: TGTGCCAGCAGTGAATCCACCCTCCAACTTGAAAAACTGTTTTTT.

CDR3 sequence reads: CASSRGRNGAFF. The CDR3 DNA is TGTGCCAGCAGCCGCGGACGGAATGGAGCTTTCTTT. The chain has TRBV12-3 or TRBV12-4 and TRBJ1-1; unclear D gene. V lost 6 bases and J lost 10, with 15 bases in between. The CDR3 extends over 12 amino acids.

This chain links TRBV14 with TRBJ1-1; 10 bases are a match to TRBD1. CDR1 is SGHDN and CDR2 is FVKESK in the germline V gene. The CDR3 extends over 16 amino acids. Trimming removed 2 bases from V and 6 bases from J; junction bases left unmatched: 9. The CDR3 sequence is CASSQLTGGPLSEAFF. CDR3 DNA sequence: TGTGCCAGCAGCCAATTGACAGGGGGCCCCCTCTCTGAAGCTTTCTTT.

In its sample, this clonotype was seen a few times. The rearrangement links TRBV5-1 to TRBJ2-7, with D tentatively TRBD2 (6 bases). V gave up 2 bases and J gave up 2 bases, with 11 bases separating them. Germline lookup yields CDR1 SGHRS and CDR2 YFSETQ. The CDR3 spans 14 residues. The CDR3 nucleotides are TGCGCCAGCAGCTTTCGGCGGGATCCCTACGAGCAGTACTTC. This gives the protein CASSFRRDPYEQYF.

The chain is built from TRBV29-1 and TRBJ1-5; 8 nucleotides align to TRBD1. The CDR3 has 14 residues. Trimming removed 6 bases from V and 0 bases from J; junction bases left unmatched: 4. Germline assignment: CDR1 SQVTM and CDR2 ANQGSEA. CDR3 bases: TGCAGCGTCGTAGGACAGGGTAGCAATCAGCCCCAGCATTTT. Its translation: CSVVGQGSNQPQHF. Looking up the rest from reference TRBV29-1 and TRBJ1-5 gives the full variable domain: SAVISQKPSRDICQRGTSLTIQCQVDSQVTMMFWYRQQPGQSLTLIATANQGSEATYESGFVIDKFPISRPNLTFSTLTVSNMSPEDSSIYLCSVVGQGSNQPQHFGDGTRLSIL.

In this sample, this clonotype turned up a few times. The rearrangement uses TRBV27 and TRBJ1-1; D unresolved. This CDR3 has 13 residues. CDR1 and CDR2 (germline): MNHEY, SMNVEV (reference sequence). Trimming left V 0 bases short and J 3 bases short, with 5 bases between. Here the CDR3 reads CASSLSVYTEAFF. DNA for the CDR3: TGTGCCAGCAGTTTATCTGTCTACACTGAAGCTTTCTTT.

This clonotype was recorded at least ten times. The V gene is TRBV11-2, the J gene TRBJ1-4, with D tentatively TRBD1 (6 bases). The CDR3 is made up of 14 amino acids. CDR1 SGHAT and CDR2 FQNNGV come from the germline V gene. Trimming left V 6 bases short and J 4 bases short, with 12 bases between. The CDR3 sequence: CASSPQGINEKLFF. The CDR3 DNA reads as TGTGCCAGCAGTCCACAGGGAATTAATGAAAAACTGTTTTTT.

This chain connects TRBV29-1 to TRBJ1-1, with D possibly being TRBD1 (6 bases). The CDR3 contains 12 residues. Trimming cost V 7 bases and J 4 bases, with 13 bases left between them. CDR1 SQVTM and CDR2 ANQGSEA come from the germline V gene. The CDR3 reads CSAEGGGTEAFF. The CDR3 DNA sequence: TGCAGCGCCGAGGGGGGCGGCACTGAAGCTTTCTTT. The whole variable domain, filled in from reference TRBV29-1 and TRBJ1-1, reads SAVISQKPSRDICQRGTSLTIQCQVDSQVTMMFWYRQQPGQSLTLIATANQGSEATYESGFVIDKFPISRPNLTFSTLTVSNMSPEDSSIYLCSAEGGGTEAFFGQGTRLTVV.

This clonotype was counted once. The chain carries TRBV6-2 or TRBV6-3 and TRBJ2-7; 12 bases match TRBD2. The germline V gene encodes CDR1 MNHEY and CDR2 SVGEGT. CDR3 length equals 16 residues. With V trimmed by 7 bases and J by 7 bases, 14 bases remained unmatched. Here the CDR3 DNA reads TGTGCCAGCACCCAAGGTCTAGCGGGAGGGTTCAATGAGCAGTACTTC. This codes for CASTQGLAGGFNEQYF.

In this sample, this clonotype turned up a few times. V gene TRBV28 combines with J gene TRBJ1-3; D is undetermined. V lost 3 bases and J lost 4, with 13 bases in between. The CDR3 consists of 15 residues. The germline V gene has CDR1 MDHEN and CDR2 SYDVKM. The chain's CDR3 is CASSFRVQAGNTIYF. The CDR3 DNA reads TGTGCCAGCAGTTTTCGAGTCCAGGCCGGAAACACCATATATTTT.

This clonotype has more than one count but fewer than ten. This chain uses TRBV2 with TRBJ1-1, with D tentatively TRBD1 (5 bases). The CDR3 runs 13 residues. With 8 bases removed from V and 0 bases from J, the gap between germline ends came to 10 bases. Germline V lookup: CDR1 SNHLY, CDR2 FYNNEI. The CDR3 sequence: CASLSGMNTEAFF. CDR3 nucleotides: TGTGCCAGCCTTTCAGGGATGAACACTGAAGCTTTCTTT.

The rearrangement uses TRBV28 and TRBJ2-2; 7 bases match TRBD2. The CDR3 totals 14 residues. The V gene's germline CDR1 is MDHEN and CDR2 SYDVKM. V was clipped by 6 bases and J by 6 bases; unmatched bases: 7. The CDR3 loop reads CASRMAGDSGELFF. The CDR3 DNA reads as TGTGCCAGCAGAATGGCGGGAGACTCCGGGGAGCTGTTTTTT.

The V and J genes are TRBV20-1 and TRBJ1-1, with a possible D match to TRBD1 (6 bases). Trimming removed 0 bases at V and 6 bases at J, with 20 bases between. In germline, CDR1 is DFQATT, CDR2 SNEGSKA (reference sequence). The CDR3 loop spans 16 amino acids. The CDR3 loop is CSARDWGATANAEAFF. CDR3 in DNA: TGCAGTGCTAGAGATTGGGGGGCCACGGCGAATGCTGAAGCTTTCTTT.

This clonotype was detected only a few times. The chain links TRBV5-1 to TRBJ1-2; the match to TRBD1 covers 9 bases. The germline V gene encodes CDR1 SGHRS and CDR2 YFSETQ. The CDR3 runs to 12 residues. With 4 bases clipped from V and 9 bases from J, the junction kept 4 bases outside the gene matches. CDR3 amino acids: CASSVDRGSYTF. DNA of the CDR3: TGCGCCAGCAGCGTGGACAGGGGAAGCTACACCTTC.

The chain carries TRBV3-1 and TRBJ1-6; D call uncertain. The CDR3 is made up of 11 amino acids. Between the trimmed V and J ends, which lost 5 bases and 15 bases, there was a span of 11 bases. Germline V lookup: CDR1 LGHDT, CDR2 YNNKEL (reference sequence). In DNA, the CDR3 is TGTGCCAGCAGCGCCCTCTCGAACCTCCACTTT. Translated: CASSALSNLHF.

Worth noting for this clonotype: This is likely a read error, given that the CDR3 carries no conserved phenylalanine or tryptophan at its end. The chain joins TRBV6-5 to TRBJ1-2, with TRBD1 identical over 9 bases. Looked up from germline, CDR1 is MNHEY and CDR2 is SVGAGI. This CDR3 comprises 15 residues. J was trimmed by 3 bases and V by 4 bases; bases with no gene match: 6. The CDR3 protein is CASSSPGQGYYGYTL. The CDR3 region has the DNA TGTGCCAGCAGTTCACCGGGACAGGGTTACTATGGCTACACCCTC.

This clonotype has at least ten counts. This sequence joins TRBV2 and TRBJ2-5, with D unresolved. The CDR3 runs 13 residues. Germline-derived CDR1 and CDR2 are SNHLY and FYNNEI. V lost 4 bases and J 5 bases, leaving 11 bases between the germline ends. The CDR3 DNA follows: TGTGCCAGCAGTGGCCAACCAGGCGAGACCCAGTACTTC. This sequence encodes CASSGQPGETQYF.

The rearrangement uses TRBV14 and TRBJ1-4; the D is unclear. The V end lost 3 bases, the J end lost 8 bases, and 16 bases lay between the germline ends. This CDR3 has 15 amino acids. The germline CDR1 and CDR2 sequences are SGHDN and FVKESK. DNA of the CDR3: TGTGCCAGCAGCCACGGTGGCAGTCAAGGGGAAAAACTGTTTTTT. It specifies CASSHGGSQGEKLFF.

The rearrangement joins TRBV27 to TRBJ2-2, with D unclear. V shed 0 bases and J shed 3 bases, with 8 bases lying between them. CDR1 is MNHEY and CDR2 is SMNVEV in the germline V gene (reference sequence). CDR3 length equals 15 residues. DNA for the CDR3: TGTGCCAGCAGTTTATCTAGGCCCGACACCGGGGAGCTGTTTTTT. This encodes CASSLSRPDTGELFF.

This clonotype occurred many times. This chain uses TRBV12-3 or TRBV12-4 with TRBJ1-1; weak D call: TRBD1 (6 bases). The CDR3 has 15 residues. Trimming stripped 3 bases from V and 0 bases from J, with 11 bases between. CDR3 sequence: CASSLNRAVNTEAFF. In DNA, the CDR3 is TGTGCCAGCAGTTTGAACAGGGCGGTGAACACTGAAGCTTTCTTT.

The gene calls are TRBV5-1 and TRBJ2-7; D ambiguous. V was shortened by 1 base and J by 7 bases, with 21 bases between the two germline ends. Germline V CDR1 and CDR2: SGHRS, YFSETQ. This CDR3 comprises 16 residues. The DNA of the CDR3 is TGCGCCAGCAGCTTGTCATCTGCCGCCCGGCGTCTGGAGCAGTACTTC. It codes for CASSLSSAARRLEQYF.

The V and J genes are TRBV10-3 and TRBJ2-5, with 7 bases matching TRBD1. Germline trimming cut 8 bases from V and 0 bases from J; bases unmatched to any gene: 6. The germline CDR1 and CDR2 sequences are ENHRY and SYGVKD. This CDR3 region has 14 residues. The chain's CDR3 is CAIATGQYQETQYF. Here the CDR3 DNA reads TGTGCCATCGCGACAGGGCAGTACCAAGAGACCCAGTACTTC.

This clonotype was picked up a small number of times. V and J are TRBV28 and TRBJ2-5, with D perhaps TRBD1 or TRBD2 (5 bases each). The germline V gene has CDR1 MDHEN and CDR2 SYDVKM. The CDR3 contains 15 residues. V was trimmed by 6 bases and J by 1 base, leaving 15 bases between them. CDR3 loop: CASRGRGTIQETQYF. Written as DNA, the CDR3 is TGTGCCAGCAGGGGGAGAGGGACGATCCAAGAGACCCAGTACTTC.

The gene calls are TRBV2 and TRBJ1-2; 8 nucleotides agree with TRBD1. CDR3 length equals 13 residues. Germline loops: CDR1 SNHLY, CDR2 FYNNEI. The V gene end was trimmed by 6 bases and the J gene end by 8 bases; junction bases not matched to a gene: 8. This chain's CDR3 is CASRKGTGDGYTF. The CDR3 DNA reads as TGTGCCAGCAGGAAGGGGACAGGTGACGGCTACACCTTC. Full variable domain (remainder filled in from reference TRBV2 and TRBJ1-2): EPEVTQTPSHQVTQMGQEVILRCVPISNHLYFYWYRQILGQKVEFLVSFYNNEISEKSEIFDDQFSVERPDGSNFTLKIRSTKLEDSAMYFCASRKGTGDGYTFGSGTRLTVV.

Worth noting for this clonotype: This could be a read error, since a much larger clone is one nucleotide away. This rearrangement joins TRBV28 to TRBJ2-7; TRBD2 is a possible D gene (6 bases). The CDR3 is 15 amino acids. Per germline, CDR1 MDHEN and CDR2 SYDVKM. The CDR3 spells CASTTWGGLDYEQHF. CDR3 DNA sequence: TGTGCCAGCACCACCTGGGGCGGACTGGACTACGAGCAGCACTTC.

The chain is built from TRBV2 and TRBJ2-2; 13 nucleotides agree with TRBD2. The CDR3 loop spans 15 amino acids. Germline lookup yields CDR1 SNHLY and CDR2 FYNNEI. After removal of 4 bases from V and 7 bases from J, the junction contained 3 bases not matched to a gene. The CDR3 DNA reads TGTGCCAGCAGTGGGGGACTAGCGGGACTCGGGGAGCTGTTTTTT. Its translation is CASSGGLAGLGELFF.

This clonotype has ten or more counts. J is TRBJ1-2 and V is TRBV25-1, with D unresolved. Germline values: CDR1 MGHDK, CDR2 SYGVNS. Trimming removed 4 bases from V and 4 bases from J, with 13 bases in between. The CDR3 consists of 14 residues. The CDR3 DNA reads as TGTGCCAGCAGTGGGTCCCGCCCCCTCTATGGCTACACCTTC. It codes for CASSGSRPLYGYTF.

The chain recombines TRBV20-1 with TRBJ1-2; 10 bases are a match to TRBD1. The CDR3 length is 14 residues. V shed 6 bases, J shed 2 bases, and the junction held 6 bases outside the gene matches. Germline V CDR1 and CDR2: DFQATT, SNEGSKA (reference sequence). In DNA form, the CDR3 reads TGCAGTGCCCCGACAGGGGGCGGAAACTATGGCTACACCTTC. This encodes CSAPTGGGNYGYTF.

The chain is built from TRBV5-1 and TRBJ2-7; D is tentatively TRBD1 or TRBD2 (5 bases each). The germline gives CDR1 SGHRS, CDR2 YFSETQ. Between the trimmed V and J ends, which lost 4 bases and 4 bases, there was a span of 15 bases. The CDR3 has 14 amino acids. As DNA, the CDR3 is TGCGCCAGCAGCATCCGGGACCCCTCATACGAGCAGTACTTC. It is translated as CASSIRDPSYEQYF. The full variable domain, its missing parts supplied by reference TRBV5-1 and TRBJ2-7, is KAGVTQTPRYLIKTRGQQVTLSCSPISGHRSVSWYQQTPGQGLQFLFEYFSETQRNKGNFPGRFSGRQFSNSRSEMNVSTLELGDSALYLCASSIRDPSYEQYFGPGTRLTVT.